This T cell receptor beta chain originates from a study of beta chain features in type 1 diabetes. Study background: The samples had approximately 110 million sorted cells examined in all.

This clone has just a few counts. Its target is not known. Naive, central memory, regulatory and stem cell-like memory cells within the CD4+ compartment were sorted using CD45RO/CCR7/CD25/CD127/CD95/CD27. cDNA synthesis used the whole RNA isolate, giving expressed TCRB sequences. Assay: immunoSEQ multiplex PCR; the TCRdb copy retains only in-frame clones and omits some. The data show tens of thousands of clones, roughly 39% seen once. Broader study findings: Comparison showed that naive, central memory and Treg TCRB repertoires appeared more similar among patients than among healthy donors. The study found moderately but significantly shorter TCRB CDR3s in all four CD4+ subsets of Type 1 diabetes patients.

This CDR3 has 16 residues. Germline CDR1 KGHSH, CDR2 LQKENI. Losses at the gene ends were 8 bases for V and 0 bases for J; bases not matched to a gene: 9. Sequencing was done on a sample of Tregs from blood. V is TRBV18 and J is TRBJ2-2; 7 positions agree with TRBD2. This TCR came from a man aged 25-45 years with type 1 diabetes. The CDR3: CASPTAGETNTGELFF. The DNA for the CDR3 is TGTGCCAGCCCAACGGCGGGGGAAACGAACACCGGGGAGCTGTTTTTT.